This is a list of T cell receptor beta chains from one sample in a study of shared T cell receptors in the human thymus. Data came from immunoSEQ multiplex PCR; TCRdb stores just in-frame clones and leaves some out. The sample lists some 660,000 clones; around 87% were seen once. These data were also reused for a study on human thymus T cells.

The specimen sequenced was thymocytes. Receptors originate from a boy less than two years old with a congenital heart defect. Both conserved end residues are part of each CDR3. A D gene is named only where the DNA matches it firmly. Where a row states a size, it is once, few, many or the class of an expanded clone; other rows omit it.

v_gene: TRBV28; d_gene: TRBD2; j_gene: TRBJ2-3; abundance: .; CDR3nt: TGTGCCAGCAGTCCTCTAGCGGGAGAGGCAGATACGCAGTATTTT; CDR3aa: CASSPLAGEADTQYF
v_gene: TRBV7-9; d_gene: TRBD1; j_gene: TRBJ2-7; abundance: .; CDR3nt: TGTGCCAGCAGCTTACCGGGACAGGGGGCGCCCTCCTACGAGCAGTACTTC; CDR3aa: CASSLPGQGAPSYEQYF
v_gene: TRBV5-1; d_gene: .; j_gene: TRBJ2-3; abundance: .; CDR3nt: TGCGCCAGCAGCTTAGAACAGGGAATCACAGATACGCAGTATTTT; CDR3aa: CASSLEQGITDTQYF
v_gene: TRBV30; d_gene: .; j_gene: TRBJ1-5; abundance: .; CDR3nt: TGTGCCTGGAGTGTAGGAGGCCAGCCCCAGCATTTT; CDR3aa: CAWSVGGQPQHF
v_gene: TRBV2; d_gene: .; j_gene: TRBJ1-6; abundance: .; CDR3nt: TGTGCCAGCAGTAAAGTACTTAGACACGATTCACCCCTCCACTTT; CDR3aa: CASSKVLRHDSPLHF
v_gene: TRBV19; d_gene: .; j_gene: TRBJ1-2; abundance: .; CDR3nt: TGTGCCAGTAGGCTCCGGGGGGGCTATGGCTACACCTTC; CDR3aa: CASRLRGGYGYTF
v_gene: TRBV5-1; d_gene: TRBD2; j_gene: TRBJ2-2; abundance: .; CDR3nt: TGCGCCAGCAGCTGGCGGGCTAGCGGGAACACCGGGGAGCTGTTTTTT; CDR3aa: CASSWRASGNTGELFF
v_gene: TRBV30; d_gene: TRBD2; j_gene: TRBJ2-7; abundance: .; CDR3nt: TGTGCCTGGAGTGTACTAGCGGGAGCTTCTAGGCGGAGGAAACCCTACGAGCAGTACTTC; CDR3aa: CAWSVLAGASRRRKPYEQYF
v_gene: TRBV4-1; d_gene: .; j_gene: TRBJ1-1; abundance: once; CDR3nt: TGCGCCAGCAGCCAAGTCTTACAGGTACGCGAGAGACGGAACACTGAAGCTTTCTTT; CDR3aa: CASSQVLQVRERRNTEAFF
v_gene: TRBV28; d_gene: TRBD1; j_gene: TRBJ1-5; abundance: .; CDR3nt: TGTGCCAGCAACAGACAGGGGTATCAGCCCCAGCATTTT; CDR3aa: CASNRQGYQPQHF
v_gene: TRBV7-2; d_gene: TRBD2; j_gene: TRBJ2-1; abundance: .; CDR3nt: TGTGCCAGCAGCCCCGGACTAGCGGGAGGGCCAATCGACGAGGGTGAGCAGTTCTTC; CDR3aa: CASSPGLAGGPIDEGEQFF
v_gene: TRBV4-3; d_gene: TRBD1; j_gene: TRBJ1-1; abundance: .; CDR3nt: TGCGCCAGCAGCCAGACGGGGACAGGGGCTGAAGCTTTCTTT; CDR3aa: CASSQTGTGAEAFF
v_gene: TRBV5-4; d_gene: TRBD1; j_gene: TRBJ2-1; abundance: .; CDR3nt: TGTGCCAGCAGCTCTTTCGCCGAAGCCGGACAGGGGGTAAATGAGCAGTTCTTC; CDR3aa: CASSSFAEAGQGVNEQFF
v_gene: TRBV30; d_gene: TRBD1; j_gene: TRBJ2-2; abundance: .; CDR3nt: TGTGCCTGGAGTGTGGGGCCGGGACAGGGTCACACCGGGGAGCTGTTTTTT; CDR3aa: CAWSVGPGQGHTGELFF
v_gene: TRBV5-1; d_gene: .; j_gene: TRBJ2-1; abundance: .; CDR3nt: TGCGCCAGCAGCTTGACAGGCCGCTCCTACAATGAGCAGTTCTTC; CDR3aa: CASSLTGRSYNEQFF
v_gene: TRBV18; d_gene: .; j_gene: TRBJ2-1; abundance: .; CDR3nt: TGTGCCAGCTCACCCGGGTGGTTGATGAGCTCCTACAATGAGCAGTTCTTC; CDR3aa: CASSPGWLMSSYNEQFF
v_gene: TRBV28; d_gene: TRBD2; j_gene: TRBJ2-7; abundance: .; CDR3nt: TGTGCCAGCAGTTTTTATAGCGGGAGTCAGAGGGAGCAGTACTTC; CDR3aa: CASSFYSGSQREQYF
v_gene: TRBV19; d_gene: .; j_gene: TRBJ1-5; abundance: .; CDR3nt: TGTGCCAGTATGATCGGGGGGCTCAATCAGCCCCAGCATTTT; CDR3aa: CASMIGGLNQPQHF
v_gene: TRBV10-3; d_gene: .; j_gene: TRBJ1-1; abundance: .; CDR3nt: TGTGCCATCTCGGGGGTGGGAATGAGTACTGAAGCTTTCTTT; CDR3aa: CAISGVGMSTEAFF
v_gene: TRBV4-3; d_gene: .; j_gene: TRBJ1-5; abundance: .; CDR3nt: TGCGCCAGCAGCCAAGATAGGGTGTTGCGGGAGGCTTGGAGCAATCAGCCCCAGCATTTT; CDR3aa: CASSQDRVLREAWSNQPQHF
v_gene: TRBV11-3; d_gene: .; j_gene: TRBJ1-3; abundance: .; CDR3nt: TGTGCCAGCAGCTTAAACACCTCTGGAAACACCATATATTTT; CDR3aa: CASSLNTSGNTIYF
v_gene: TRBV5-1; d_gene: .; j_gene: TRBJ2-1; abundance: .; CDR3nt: TGCGCCAGCAGGGTGGGGCCCTCCTACAATGAGCAGTTCTTC; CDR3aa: CASRVGPSYNEQFF
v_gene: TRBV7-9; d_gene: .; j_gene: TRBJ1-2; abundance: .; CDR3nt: TGTGCCAGCAGCTTTTACAGGGTTAACTATGGCTACACCTTC; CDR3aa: CASSFYRVNYGYTF
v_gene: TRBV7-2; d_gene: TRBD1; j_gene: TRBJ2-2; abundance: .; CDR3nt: TGTGCCAGCAGCGATCCCGGGACAGCCGGGGAGCTGTTTTTT; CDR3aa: CASSDPGTAGELFF
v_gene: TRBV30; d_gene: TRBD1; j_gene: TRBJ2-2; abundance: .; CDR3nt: TGTGCCAGCAACCCCGGGACAGAGAACACCGGGGAGCTGTTTTTT; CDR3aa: CASNPGTENTGELFF
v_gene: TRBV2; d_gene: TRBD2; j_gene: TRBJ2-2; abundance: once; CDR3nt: TGTGCCAGCAGTGGACCGCGAACTAGCGGAAACACCGGGGAGCTGTTTTTT; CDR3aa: CASSGPRTSGNTGELFF
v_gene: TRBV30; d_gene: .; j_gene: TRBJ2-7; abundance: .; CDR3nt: TGTGCCTGGAGGCCCCCTTACGGCAGGCCCACTTACGAGCAGTACTTC; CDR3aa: CAWRPPYGRPTYEQYF
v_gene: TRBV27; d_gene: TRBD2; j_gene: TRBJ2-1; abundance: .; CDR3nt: TGTGCCAGCAGTTGGGGGACTAGCGGGAGAGGCAATGAGCAGTTCTTC; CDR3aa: CASSWGTSGRGNEQFF
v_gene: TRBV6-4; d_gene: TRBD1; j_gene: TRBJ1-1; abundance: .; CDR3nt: TGTGCCAGCAGACCGGACAGGGGATTCTCTGAAGCTTTCTTT; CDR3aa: CASRPDRGFSEAFF
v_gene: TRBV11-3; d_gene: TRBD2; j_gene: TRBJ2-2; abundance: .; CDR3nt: TGTGCCAGCAGCTCCCGTGGGACTAGCGGGGGCGGAAACACCGGGGAGCTGTTTTTT; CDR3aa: CASSSRGTSGGGNTGELFF
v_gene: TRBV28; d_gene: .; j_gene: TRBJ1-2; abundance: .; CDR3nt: TGTGCCAGCGTCAGGGGCAGTAGCTACACCTTC; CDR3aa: CASVRGSSYTF
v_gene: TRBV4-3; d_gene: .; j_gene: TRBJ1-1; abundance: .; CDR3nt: TGCGCCAGCAGCCAAGGGCCGGAGGGATACTTCACTGAAGCTTTCTTT; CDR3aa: CASSQGPEGYFTEAFF
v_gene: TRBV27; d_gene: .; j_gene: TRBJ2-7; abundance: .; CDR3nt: TGTGCCAGCAGTTTACGCCTGACATCCTACGAGCAGTACTTC; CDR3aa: CASSLRLTSYEQYF
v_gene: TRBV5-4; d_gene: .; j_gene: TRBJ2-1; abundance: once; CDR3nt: TGTGCCAGCAGCGCCAAGACTAGATTCCACAATGAGCAGTTCTTC; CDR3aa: CASSAKTRFHNEQFF
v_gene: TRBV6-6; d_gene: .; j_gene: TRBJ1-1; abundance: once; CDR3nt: TGTGCCAGCAGTTACTGGGCGTTCGACGCTGAAGCTTTCTTT; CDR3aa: CASSYWAFDAEAFF
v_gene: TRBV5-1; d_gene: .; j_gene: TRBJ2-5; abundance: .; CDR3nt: TGCGCCAGCAGGATTAAGCCCGTCGTCCGGGAGACCCAGTACTTC; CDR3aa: CASRIKPVVRETQYF
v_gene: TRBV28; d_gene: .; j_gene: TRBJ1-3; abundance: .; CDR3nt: TGTGCCAGCAGACACCCTCGACTGTCGTCGGATGGAAACACCATATATTTT; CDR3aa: CASRHPRLSSDGNTIYF
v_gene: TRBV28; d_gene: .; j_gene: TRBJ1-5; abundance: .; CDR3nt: TGTGCCAGCAGCCGAGTCAGGGTGCGGGGGAATCAGCCCCAGCATTTT; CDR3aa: CASSRVRVRGNQPQHF
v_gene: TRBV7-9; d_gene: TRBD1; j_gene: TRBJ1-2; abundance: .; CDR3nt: TGTGCCAGCAGCACCGGACAGGGTAACGACTATGGCTACACCTTC; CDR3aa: CASSTGQGNDYGYTF
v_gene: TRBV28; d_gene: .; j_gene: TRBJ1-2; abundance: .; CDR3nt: TGTGCCAGCAGGGACCAGGGGGGCTACACCTTC; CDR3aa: CASRDQGGYTF
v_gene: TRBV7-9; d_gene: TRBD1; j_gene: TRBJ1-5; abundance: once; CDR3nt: TGTGCCAGCAGCCGTAGGACAGGGGAAGAATTAGGGGGCAATCAGCCCCAGCATTTT; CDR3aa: CASSRRTGEELGGNQPQHF
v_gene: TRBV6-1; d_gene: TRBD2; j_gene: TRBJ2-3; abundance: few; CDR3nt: TGTGCCAGCAGTGGAGGGACTAGCGGGAGGGCAGATACGCAGTATTTT; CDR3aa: CASSGGTSGRADTQYF
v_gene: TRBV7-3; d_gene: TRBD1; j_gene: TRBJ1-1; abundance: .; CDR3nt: TGTGCCAGCAGCTTAACTGGGACAGGGGGCGGTGGCACTGAAGCTTTCTTT; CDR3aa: CASSLTGTGGGGTEAFF
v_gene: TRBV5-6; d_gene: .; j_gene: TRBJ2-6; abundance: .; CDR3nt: TGTGCCAGCAGCCTCGGAGAGATCTCTGGGGCCAACGTCCTGACTTTC; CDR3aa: CASSLGEISGANVLTF
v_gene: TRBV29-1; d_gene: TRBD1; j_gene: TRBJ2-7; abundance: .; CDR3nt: TGCAGCGTTGGCATCCGGGACAGGGGTACCTACGAGCAGTACTTC; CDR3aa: CSVGIRDRGTYEQYF
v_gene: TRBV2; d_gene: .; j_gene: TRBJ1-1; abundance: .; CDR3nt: TGTGCCAGCAAACCCGGACAGCACGACAACACTGAAGCTTTCTTT; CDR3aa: CASKPGQHDNTEAFF
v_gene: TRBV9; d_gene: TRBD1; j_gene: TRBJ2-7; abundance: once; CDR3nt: TGTGCCAGCAGCGTAGGTGTGACAGGGTCTCTAGCAGGGGCCTACGAGCAGTACTTC; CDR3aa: CASSVGVTGSLAGAYEQYF
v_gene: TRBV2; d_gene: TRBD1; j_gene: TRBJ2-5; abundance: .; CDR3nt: TGTGCCAGCACCGGACAGGGGGCACCCCAAGAGACCCAGTACTTC; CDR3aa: CASTGQGAPQETQYF
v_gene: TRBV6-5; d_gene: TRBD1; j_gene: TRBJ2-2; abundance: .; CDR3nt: TGTGCCAGCAGTTGCCTTGGGACAGGGGTGACCGGGGAGCTGTTTTTT; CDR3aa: CASSCLGTGVTGELFF
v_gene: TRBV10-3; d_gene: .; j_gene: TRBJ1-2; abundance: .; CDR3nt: TGTGCCATCAGTGAGCCTGTCCTAACGGCAGGCTATGGCTACACCTTC; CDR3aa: CAISEPVLTAGYGYTF
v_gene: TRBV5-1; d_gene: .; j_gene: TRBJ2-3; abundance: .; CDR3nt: TGCGCCAGCAGCCGTGCCGGGTACGACACAGATACGCAGTATTTT; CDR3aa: CASSRAGYDTDTQYF
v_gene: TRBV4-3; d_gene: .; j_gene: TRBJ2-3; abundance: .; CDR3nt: TGCGCCAGCAGCCAAGAAGGAGGTGACACAGATACGCAGTATTTT; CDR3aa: CASSQEGGDTDTQYF
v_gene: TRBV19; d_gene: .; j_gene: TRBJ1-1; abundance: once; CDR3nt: TGTGCCAGTAGTATAGGGGGACACGCTTCAGAAGCTTTCTTT; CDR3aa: CASSIGGHASEAFF
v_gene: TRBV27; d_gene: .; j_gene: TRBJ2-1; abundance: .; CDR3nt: TGTGCCAGCAGTCGCGGACTAATCAATGAGCAGTTCTTC; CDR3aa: CASSRGLINEQFF
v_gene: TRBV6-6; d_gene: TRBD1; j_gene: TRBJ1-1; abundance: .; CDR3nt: TGTGCCAGCAGTCACAGGGGGACTGAAGCTTTCTTT; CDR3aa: CASSHRGTEAFF